This T cell receptor (beta chain) is from a study of cytomegalovirus exposure and HLA in healthy donors. Primers for the PCR totalled 60 Vbeta and 13 Jbeta. The protocol was immunoSEQ multiplex PCR, while the TCRdb copy is restricted to in-frame clones and leaves out a portion. The sample lists some 270,000 clones, around 80% occurring once. Nominally healthy donors were sampled, though unrecorded immune exposures were likely. Sequences were obtained from PBMCs. This sequence originates from a girl aged 2-10 years in good health and CMV-seronegative.

The CDR3 DNA reads as TGCGCCAGCAGCTTGGAAGTGAGCTCTGGAAACACCATATATTTT. Its protein is CASSLEVSSGNTIYF. The chain uses TRBV5-1 and TRBJ1-3, with D unclear. The CDR3 consists of 15 residues. V lost 0 bases to trimming and J lost 0 bases, with 7 bases between them. From germline, CDR1 is SGHRS and CDR2 YFSETQ.